The 9 T cell receptor beta chains reported below all come from one sample, sequenced in a study of response to subunit inactivated influenza vaccine. TCRdb ran MiXCR on the RT-PCR reads and lists one entry per CDR3 protein. The profile shows hundreds of thousands of distinct CDR3 sequences, around a sixth of them singletons. The sample was PBMCs from blood, taken 11 to 12 days after vaccination. Source of these receptors: a man aged 45-65 years who received an inactivated influenza vaccine.

This clonotype was seen more than once but under ten times. This chain joins TRBV29-1 and TRBJ1-1; 9 bases align to TRBD1. The germline V gene has CDR1 SQVTM and CDR2 ANQGSEA. Trimming cost V 3 bases and J 10 bases; bases outside gene matches: 12. The CDR3 extends over 14 amino acids. In nucleotides, the CDR3 is TGCAGCGTTGACGTGACAGGGGGTGAGTCACCAGCTTTCTTT. It encodes CSVDVTGGESPAFF.

The rearrangement uses TRBV12-3 or TRBV12-4 and TRBJ2-3, with 7 nucleotides matching TRBD1. This CDR3 has 15 residues. The junction had 9 bases not matched to a gene; V was cut back by 6 bases and J by 3 bases. CDR3: CASSRTGAGTDTQYF. CDR3 bases: TGTGCCAGCAGCCGGACAGGAGCTGGGACAGATACGCAGTATTTT.

The chain is built from TRBV7-2 and TRBJ2-7; no definite D call. Trimming cost V 2 bases and J 2 bases, with 10 bases left between them. The CDR3 sequence is 14 residues long. Germline V lookup: CDR1 SGHTA, CDR2 FQGNSA. CDR3 sequence: CASSLMGTTYEQYF. DNA for the CDR3: TGTGCCAGCAGCTTAATGGGAACCACCTACGAGCAGTACTTC. Full variable domain (outside the CDR3, taken from reference TRBV7-2 and TRBJ2-7): GAGVSQSPSNKVTEKGKDVELRCDPISGHTALYWYRQSLGQGLEFLIYFQGNSAPDKSGLPSDRFSAERTGGSVSTLTIQRTQQEDSAVYLCASSLMGTTYEQYFGPGTRLTVT.

This clonotype was observed a few times. The J gene is TRBJ2-3, the V gene TRBV20-1; possibly TRBD2 for D (5 bases). Trimming took 2 bases from V and 0 from J, leaving 9 bases between them. In germline, CDR1 is DFQATT, CDR2 SNEGSKA (reference sequence). The CDR3 has 14 amino acids. The DNA of the CDR3 is TGCAGTGCTAGAAAAGGAGGAAGCACAGATACGCAGTATTTT. Its translation: CSARKGGSTDTQYF.

The chain uses TRBV6-2 or TRBV6-3 and TRBJ2-5; D is unresolved. CDR3 length equals 13 residues. CDR1 MNHEY and CDR2 SVGEGT come from the germline V gene. With 9 bases removed from V and 6 bases from J, the gap between germline ends came to 17 bases. CDR3 nucleotides: TGTGCCAGTAACCGACGCCAGCGCCAGACCCAGTACTTC. It encodes CASNRRQRQTQYF.

The table lists this clonotype with a few counts. The rearrangement joins TRBV12-3 or TRBV12-4 to TRBJ1-2; D is possibly TRBD1 (6 bases). Trimming shortened V by 8 bases and J by 7 bases, and 20 bases separated the two germline ends. The CDR3 extends over 14 amino acids. The chain's CDR3 is CASLLAGVVGGYTF. The CDR3 bases are TGTGCCAGCCTACTCGCAGGGGTGGTTGGTGGCTACACCTTC.

A few counts support this clonotype. The chain couples TRBV20-1 to TRBJ1-4, with unresolved D. The CDR3 spans 13 residues. Germline lookup yields CDR1 DFQATT and CDR2 SNEGSKA (reference sequence). Trimming cost V 2 bases and J 8 bases, with 12 bases left between them. The CDR3 loop is CSARFWEEEKLFF. CDR3 nucleotide sequence: TGCAGTGCTAGATTCTGGGAAGAAGAAAAACTGTTTTTT.

The chain's CDR3 is CASSQQNLAAFYEQYF. CDR3 bases: TGCGCCAGCAGCCAACAAAACCTAGCGGCGTTCTACGAGCAGTACTTC. V and J are TRBV4-1 and TRBJ2-7, with 7 bases identical to TRBD2. Losses at the gene ends were 2 bases for V and 3 bases for J; bases not matched to a gene: 10. Germline lookup yields CDR1 MGHRA and CDR2 YSYEKL. This CDR3 is 16 amino acids long.

The gene calls are TRBV18 and TRBJ1-1; the D is unclear. The germline V gene has CDR1 KGHSH and CDR2 LQKENI. The CDR3 covers 13 residues. The V and J ends lost 5 bases and 5 bases respectively, with 12 bases between them. The CDR3 is CASSSRAITEAFF. The CDR3 DNA reads as TGTGCCAGCTCATCTCGGGCTATTACTGAAGCTTTCTTT.